Each of the 17 T cell receptor beta chains below was sequenced from the same sample in a study of cytomegalovirus exposure and HLA in healthy donors. The PCR had 60 Vbeta and 13 Jbeta primers. Profiled with immunoSEQ multiplex PCR; TCRdb holds only in-frame clones, not every one. The table has 130,000 to 150,000 clones, approximately 77% seen once. Sequenced sample: PBMCs. These receptors originate from a woman in her 50s in good health and CMV-seronegative.

This clone appeared once. The chain recombines TRBV4-2 with TRBJ2-7; 11 bases are shared with TRBD1. V shed 4 bases, J shed 0 bases, and the junction held 8 bases outside the gene matches. Germline loops: CDR1 LGHNA, CDR2 YNFKEQ. The CDR3 contains 17 residues. Here the CDR3 reads CASSRNAGQGDSYEQYF. CDR3 in DNA: TGTGCCAGCAGCCGCAACGCGGGACAGGGGGACTCCTACGAGCAGTACTTC.

The chain is built from TRBV7-2 and TRBJ2-2; D remains unclear. V shed 5 bases and J shed 3 bases, with 7 bases lying between them. Germline V gene lookup returns CDR1 SGHTA and CDR2 FQGNSA. This CDR3 region has 13 residues. The chain's CDR3 is CASSLRYTGELFF. The DNA for the CDR3 is TGTGCCAGCAGCCTAAGATACACCGGGGAGCTGTTTTTT. Looking up the rest from reference TRBV7-2 and TRBJ2-2 gives the full variable domain: GAGVSQSPSNKVTEKGKDVELRCDPISGHTALYWYRQSLGQGLEFLIYFQGNSAPDKSGLPSDRFSAERTGGSVSTLTIQRTQQEDSAVYLCASSLRYTGELFFGEGSRLTVL.

The chain is built from TRBV9 and TRBJ1-3, with D perhaps TRBD1 (6 bases). CDR3 length: 16 amino acids. Germline V lookup: CDR1 SGDLS, CDR2 YYNGEE. V lost 4 bases to trimming and J lost 0 bases, with 14 bases between them. Here the CDR3 reads CASSPRTVSSGNTIYF. CDR3 in DNA: TGTGCCAGCAGCCCCCGGACAGTAAGCTCTGGAAACACCATATATTTT.

The chain links TRBV29-1 to TRBJ2-7; 10 bases fit TRBD2. Germline V CDR1 and CDR2: SQVTM, ANQGSEA. This CDR3 contains 15 residues. V dropped 1 base and J dropped 4; count of bases not matched to a gene: 7. The CDR3 DNA sequence: TGCAGCGTTGAAGGGCGGCTAGCGGGGGCATACGAGCAGTACTTC. This translates into CSVEGRLAGAYEQYF.

The gene calls are TRBV6-5 and TRBJ2-1, with 13 bases lining up with TRBD2. Germline V gives CDR1 MNHEY, CDR2 SVGAGI. This CDR3 has 13 residues. V shed 7 bases, J shed 10 bases, and the junction held 4 bases outside the gene matches. The CDR3 nucleotides read TGTGCCAGCAAGGGACTAGCGGGGAGGGAGCAGTTCTTC. Protein sequence: CASKGLAGREQFF.

The CDR3 DNA sequence: TGTGATCCCAGCGGGGGGGCCCATGAGCAGTTCTTC. It translates to CDPSGGAHEQFF. This chain joins TRBV30 and TRBJ2-1; TRBD2 aligns across 10 bases. This CDR3 is 12 amino acids long. Germline V gives CDR1 GTSNPN, CDR2 SVGIG (reference sequence).

This chain connects TRBV21-1 to TRBJ2-2; no DNA check was done on the table's D call, TRBD1. TRBV21-1 is assigned pseudogene status. This CDR3 has 16 residues. CDR3 loop: CASSKVDRGSTGELFF. Written as DNA, the CDR3 is TGTGCCAGCAGCAAAGTGGACAGGGGGAGCACCGGGGAGCTGTTTTTT.

The chain links TRBV6-5 to TRBJ1-2; weak D call: TRBD1 (5 bases). CDR1 and CDR2 from the germline V gene are MNHEY and SVGAGI. Trimming shortened V by 0 bases and J by 4 bases, and 12 bases separated the two germline ends. The CDR3 is made up of 15 amino acids. The CDR3 loop reads CASSYSGGRIYGYTF. CDR3 in DNA: TGTGCCAGCAGTTACTCGGGGGGTCGTATCTATGGCTACACCTTC.

The chain employs TRBV2 and TRBJ1-1; D ambiguous. The germline V gene has CDR1 SNHLY and CDR2 FYNNEI. The V gene lost 3 bases and the J gene lost 1 base, with 9 bases spanning the gap. The CDR3 totals 14 residues. The CDR3 protein is CASSERARNTEAFF. In nucleotides, the CDR3 is TGTGCCAGCAGTGAGCGGGCGCGGAACACTGAAGCTTTCTTT.

The chain uses TRBV27 and TRBJ2-7, with 10 bases lining up with TRBD1. J lost 3 bases, V lost 4 bases, and 9 bases had no gene match. Germline V gene data show CDR1 as MNHEY and CDR2 as SMNVEV (reference sequence). The CDR3 is made up of 16 amino acids. Here the CDR3 reads CASSYRDRGILYEQYF. CDR3 sequence (DNA): TGTGCCAGCAGTTACCGGGACAGGGGCATCCTCTACGAGCAGTACTTC.

The chain has TRBV2 and TRBJ2-5; D unresolved. Trimming stripped 2 bases from V and 3 bases from J, with 19 bases between. The CDR3 covers 17 residues. The germline V gene has CDR1 SNHLY and CDR2 FYNNEI. The CDR3 loop is CASSEFPSAPAKETQYF. The CDR3, as DNA: TGTGCCAGCAGTGAATTCCCCTCCGCTCCCGCTAAAGAGACCCAGTACTTC.

The rearrangement links TRBV12-5 to TRBJ1-6, with 9 bases aligning to TRBD1. The CDR3 consists of 15 residues. Germline loops: CDR1 LGHNT, CDR2 FRNRAP. The V segment lost 1 base and the J segment 8 bases; nucleotides outside the gene matches: 3. The CDR3 DNA follows: TGTGCTAGTGGTTTGGCACAGGGGGCGCATTCACCCCTCCACTTT. Protein product: CASGLAQGAHSPLHF.

The CDR3 loop is CASLKADTQYF. In DNA form, the CDR3 reads TGTGCCAGCTTAAAAGCGGATACGCAGTATTTT. This chain uses TRBV2 with TRBJ2-3; D not certain. The CDR3 is made up of 11 amino acids. Trimming removed 8 bases from V and 6 bases from J, with 9 bases in between. CDR1 and CDR2 (germline): SNHLY, FYNNEI.

The J gene is TRBJ2-1, the V gene TRBV6-5; 10 bases fit TRBD1. The CDR3 is made up of 16 amino acids. V lost 2 bases, J lost 11 bases, and 12 bases stayed unmatched. CDR1 MNHEY and CDR2 SVGAGI come from the germline V gene. Here the CDR3 reads CASSYGGQGLNTKQFF. CDR3 DNA: TGTGCCAGCAGTTACGGGGGACAGGGGCTTAACACCAAGCAGTTCTTC.

The chain has TRBV5-1 and TRBJ2-3; 7 bases match TRBD2. The V segment lost 0 bases and the J segment 1 base; nucleotides outside the gene matches: 5. Germline assignment: CDR1 SGHRS and CDR2 YFSETQ. The CDR3 totals 16 residues. CDR3 DNA sequence: TGCGCCAGCAGCTTGGAAGCTAGCGGCCGCACAGATACGCAGTATTTT. Residues: CASSLEASGRTDTQYF. Full variable domain (outside the CDR3, taken from reference TRBV5-1 and TRBJ2-3): KAGVTQTPRYLIKTRGQQVTLSCSPISGHRSVSWYQQTPGQGLQFLFEYFSETQRNKGNFPGRFSGRQFSNSRSEMNVSTLELGDSALYLCASSLEASGRTDTQYFGPGTRLTVL.

This chain connects TRBV19 to TRBJ1-2; D gene ambiguous. The CDR3 runs 17 residues. Germline loops: CDR1 LNHDA, CDR2 SQIVND (reference sequence). The V gene lost 7 bases and the J gene lost 5 bases, with 26 bases spanning the gap. The CDR3 DNA follows: TGTGCCAGTACCTTCGTAGTTCCCGGAAAATTACTATATGGCTACACCTTC. This gives the protein CASTFVVPGKLLYGYTF.

This clone has just one count. J is TRBJ1-5 and V is TRBV19; D is uncertain. CDR1 and CDR2 (germline): LNHDA, SQIVND (reference sequence). Trimming pared 1 base from V and 4 bases from J, leaving 8 bases between. The CDR3 spans 14 residues. The CDR3 here is CASSIARRNQPQHF. The CDR3, as DNA: TGTGCCAGTAGTATAGCTAGGAGGAATCAGCCCCAGCATTTT.